The 22 T cell receptor beta chains below all came from one sample that was sequenced in a study of T cell clonality in common variable immunodeficiency. Some clones are missing from TCRdb's copy, which holds only in-frame ones; the method was immunoSEQ multiplex PCR. Sampling found about 34,000 clones, none seen once. The specimen sequenced was peripheral blood mononuclear cells. Receptors originate from a person between 18 and 69 years old in good health.

This clone was seen ten or more times. The read terminates 3 residues ahead of where the CDR3 ends, so the germline J gene completes it. The V and J genes are TRBV19 and TRBJ2-3; 9 nucleotides agree with TRBD1. CDR1 is LNHDA and CDR2 is SQIVND in the germline V gene (reference sequence). This CDR3 region has 14 residues. V was pared by 1 base and J by 5 bases, with 1 base of the junction left unmatched. The CDR3 sequence: CASSIGGQGDTQYF. The DNA read from the CDR3 is TGTGCCAGTAGTATAGGGGGACAGGGAGATACG.

In its sample, this clone was seen many times. The CDR3 extends 3 residues past the end of the read, so its final part is completed from the germline J gene. The V gene is TRBV5-1, the J gene TRBJ2-7, with 8 bases that match TRBD2. Trimming took 5 bases from V and 1 from J; bases not matched to a gene: 11. Germline V gene lookup returns CDR1 SGHRS and CDR2 YFSETQ. There are 16 residues in the CDR3. CDR3 DNA (partial): TGCGCCAGCAGACAGGATAGCGGGACCAAATCCTACGAG. Its protein is CASRQDSGTKSYE. The complete CDR3 protein is CASRQDSGTKSYEQYF.

At least ten counts were recorded for this clone. CDR3 DNA, as far as it was read: TGTGCCAGCAGTGAAATGGTAGCGGGAGGGCCTGAG. This codes for CASSEMVAGGPE. The complete CDR3 sequence is CASSEMVAGGPEQFF. V gene TRBV6-1 combines with J gene TRBJ2-1, with 11 bases aligning to TRBD2. Read data end 3 residues before the CDR3 end; the end is taken from the germline J gene. V lost 2 bases and J lost 9; bases outside the gene matches: 6. Germline V gene lookup returns CDR1 MNHNS and CDR2 SASEGT. The CDR3 contains 15 residues.

Only a few counts were recorded for this clone. The read terminates 3 residues before the CDR3 end, so the remaining end is supplied by the germline J gene. V is TRBV19 and J is TRBJ1-5, with 7 bases fitting TRBD1. Trimming cost V 5 bases and J 5 bases; bases outside gene matches: 9. Germline assignment: CDR1 LNHDA and CDR2 SQIVND (reference sequence). This CDR3 is 15 amino acids long. The covered CDR3 bases are TGTGCCAGTAGTCCTGACAGGGTGTTGCATCAGCCC. This gives the protein CASSPDRVLHQP. The whole CDR3 is CASSPDRVLHQPQHF.

This clone was recorded at least ten times. The read comes to an end 3 residues before the CDR3 does, leaving the germline J gene to fill in the end. The chain couples TRBV18 to TRBJ2-1; perhaps TRBD2 as D (6 bases). Germline V gene data show CDR1 as KGHSH and CDR2 as LQKENI. CDR3 length: 18 amino acids. The V gene lost 1 base and the J gene lost 0 bases, with 16 bases spanning the gap. The CDR3 region is CASSPRAGVWFSYNEQFF. The DNA read from the CDR3 is TGTGCCAGCTCACCACGAGCGGGCGTTTGGTTCTCCTACAATGAG.

This clone has a count of ten or more. The read comes to an end 3 residues before the CDR3 does, leaving the germline J gene to fill in the end. The chain carries TRBV20-1 and TRBJ2-7; 12 positions agree with TRBD2. The J segment lost 3 bases and the V segment lost 5 bases, leaving 8 bases of the junction unmatched. CDR1 and CDR2 (germline): DFQATT, SNEGSKA (reference sequence). The CDR3 contains 15 residues. The CDR3 protein is CSAPRPGLAGYEQYF. The sequenced CDR3 bases are TGCAGTGCTCCACGACCGGGACTAGCGGGCTACGAG.

This clone has more than one count but fewer than ten. The read terminates 3 residues ahead of where the CDR3 ends, so the germline J gene completes it. The chain is built from TRBV10-2 and TRBJ2-1; tentatively, D is TRBD2 (7 bases). This CDR3 spans 14 amino acids. The germline CDR1 and CDR2 sequences are WSHSY and SAAADI. Trimming took 6 bases from V and 6 from J, leaving 15 bases between them. The covered CDR3 bases are TGCGCCAGCAGGGGGGCGGGAGCAGGCAATGAG. It yields the protein CASRGAGAGNE. The full CDR3 reads CASRGAGAGNEQFF.

This clone was counted at least ten times. The read halts 3 residues ahead of the CDR3 end, with the missing end drawn from the germline J gene. V is TRBV30 and J is TRBJ1-2; 9 bases agree with TRBD1. The CDR3 contains 14 residues. V shed 3 bases and J 7 bases; nucleotides not matched to a gene: 9. Germline values: CDR1 GTSNPN, CDR2 SVGIG (reference sequence). The CDR3 is CAWREQGARLGYTF. CDR3 DNA, as far as it was read: TGTGCCTGGAGAGAACAGGGGGCGCGTCTTGGC. The full variable domain, completed using reference TRBV30 and TRBJ1-2, is SQTIHQWPATLVQPVGSPLSLECTVEGTSNPNLYWYRQAAGRGLQLLFYSVGIGQISSEVPQNLSASRPQDRQFILSSKKLLLSDSGFYLCAWREQGARLGYTFGSGTRLTVV.

This clone was seen ten or more times. Here the CDR3 reads CASSLASGLKNIQYF. The covered CDR3 bases are TGTGCCAGCAGTTTAGCTAGCGGATTAAAAAACATT. The rearrangement uses TRBV12-3 or TRBV12-4 and TRBJ2-4, with TRBD2 as a possible D gene (6 bases). Read sequence stops 3 residues before the CDR3 end, and the germline J gene provides the missing end. The V end was cut by 0 bases, the J end by 4 bases, with 10 bases between. The CDR3 length is 15 residues.

Partial CDR3 DNA: TGCGCCAGCAGCCCGGAGGGCGGGAGCGGGCGCAATGAG. Its translation: CASSPEGGSGRNE. The full CDR3 protein is CASSPEGGSGRNEQFF. The chain uses TRBV5-1 and TRBJ2-1; 7 bases map to TRBD2. The read is 3 residues too short to cover the CDR3 end, so that end is filled in from the germline J gene. V lost 4 bases to trimming and J lost 6 bases; unmatched junction nucleotides: 13. The CDR3 is made up of 16 amino acids. Looked up from germline, CDR1 is SGHRS and CDR2 is YFSETQ.

This clone was observed at least ten times. The CDR3 is cut off 3 residues early in the read; its end comes from the germline J gene. V is TRBV20-1 and J is TRBJ2-7; 7 bases align to TRBD2. J gave up 2 bases and V 0 bases, and 10 bases lay outside the gene matches. The V gene's germline CDR1 is DFQATT and CDR2 SNEGSKA (reference sequence). This CDR3 contains 16 residues. The CDR3 bases that were read are TGCAGTGCTAGAGATCTGAGGCTAGCGGATACCTACGAG. Translated: CSARDLRLADTYE. The full CDR3 reads CSARDLRLADTYEQYF.

This clone has a count of ten or more. Read data end 3 residues before the CDR3 end; the end is taken from the germline J gene. V usage is TRBV19 and J usage is TRBJ2-2; 9 bases match TRBD2. V shed 6 bases and J 3 bases; nucleotides not matched to a gene: 8. The CDR3 runs to 16 residues. Germline CDR1 is LNHDA and CDR2 is SQIVND (reference sequence). The CDR3 loop is CASRSLGLAHTGELFF. The sequenced part of the CDR3 DNA is TGTGCCAGTAGGTCCCTGGGACTAGCCCACACCGGGGAG.

This clone was detected ten times or more. Coverage ceases 3 residues before the CDR3 finishes, and the germline J gene fills in the end. The rearrangement joins TRBV11-2 to TRBJ1-2, with 9 bases fitting TRBD1. CDR1 is SGHAT and CDR2 is FQNNGV in the germline V gene. CDR3 size: 15 residues. The CDR3 sequence: CASSLDGTGMGGYTF. Incomplete CDR3 DNA: TGTGCCAGCAGCTTAGATGGGACAGGGATGGGAGGC.

Ten or more counts support this clone. The missing CDR3 end, 3 residues past where the read stops, is filled in from the germline J gene. The rearrangement links TRBV7-8 to TRBJ1-1, with D unresolved. Germline loops: CDR1 SGHVS, CDR2 FQNEAQ. Trimming shortened V by 1 base and J by 1 base, and 10 bases separated the two germline ends. The CDR3 covers 15 residues. Partial CDR3 DNA: TGTGCCAGCAGCTTAGACACATCCTCGAACACTGAA. It encodes CASSLDTSSNTE. The whole CDR3 sequence is CASSLDTSSNTEAFF.

This clone was picked up many times. The CDR3 goes on 3 residues after the read ends, and that part is filled in from the germline J gene. This chain uses TRBV19 with TRBJ2-7; 9 nucleotides match TRBD2. V lost 6 bases, J lost 4 bases, and 16 bases stayed unmatched. This CDR3 region has 17 residues. The germline V gene encodes CDR1 LNHDA and CDR2 SQIVND (reference sequence). CDR3 DNA (partial): TGTGCCAGTAGCCCGAGCGGGTTAGGGACTAGCCCGTACGAG. This codes for CASSPSGLGTSPYE. The whole CDR3 protein reads CASSPSGLGTSPYEQYF.

This clone has a count of ten or more. The CDR3 end falls 3 residues outside the read, so it is completed with the germline J gene. The V call is TRBV20-1, the J call TRBJ2-1; 10 positions match TRBD2. Germline V lookup: CDR1 DFQATT, CDR2 SNEGSKA (reference sequence). After removal of 0 bases from V and 8 bases from J, the junction contained 7 bases not matched to a gene. CDR3 length: 15 residues. The sequenced CDR3 bases are TGCAGTGCTAGAGATCTGACTAGCGGGTGGCATGAG. It codes for CSARDLTSGWHE. In full, the CDR3 reads CSARDLTSGWHEQFF.

This clone came up many times. The CDR3 end is not reached by the read, which stops 3 residues before it; the germline J gene fills it in. The chain combines TRBV4-1 with TRBJ1-2, with 9 bases that match TRBD1. Germline V gene data show CDR1 as MGHRA and CDR2 as YSYEKL. This CDR3 spans 16 amino acids. V dropped 4 bases and J dropped 7; count of bases not matched to a gene: 13. Here the CDR3 reads CASSPTRDRESGGYTF. The CDR3 bases that were read are TGCGCCAGCAGCCCTACTCGGGACAGGGAAAGTGGTGGC.

This clone showed up many times. The CDR3 end lies 3 residues beyond the end of the read and is filled in from the germline J gene. This chain links TRBV12-3 or TRBV12-4 with TRBJ1-5; 9 nucleotides line up with TRBD1. With V trimmed by 4 bases and J by 5 bases, 3 bases remained unmatched. The CDR3 is 14 residues long. This chain's CDR3 is CASSYGTGHQPQHF. The covered CDR3 bases are TGTGCCAGCAGTTACGGGACAGGGCATCAGCCC.

The sample holds many counts of this clone. The CDR3 goes on 3 residues after the read ends, and that part is filled in from the germline J gene. This chain uses TRBV9 with TRBJ2-1, with D perhaps matching TRBD2 (6 bases). V was shortened by 4 bases and J by 1 base, with 12 bases between the two germline ends. Germline V CDR1 and CDR2: SGDLS, YYNGEE. The CDR3 runs to 15 residues. CDR3 bases read: TGTGCCAGCAGCATACGCGGGGTATCCTACAATGAG. Translated: CASSIRGVSYNE. The whole CDR3 is CASSIRGVSYNEQFF.

This clone appeared many times. The CDR3 goes on 3 residues after the read ends, and that part is filled in from the germline J gene. This chain connects TRBV5-6 to TRBJ1-5, with 9 bases identical to TRBD1. In germline, CDR1 is SGHDT, CDR2 YYEEEE. This CDR3 has 15 residues. J was trimmed by 5 bases and V by 2 bases; bases with no gene match: 5. The CDR3 reads CASSLQGAGDQPQHF. The covered CDR3 bases are TGTGCCAGCAGCTTACAGGGGGCTGGGGATCAGCCC.

With respect to this clone: The read falls 3 residues short of the CDR3 end, and the missing part is taken from the germline J gene. The chain couples TRBV7-9 to TRBJ1-2; D remains ambiguous. The germline V gene encodes CDR1 SEHNR and CDR2 FQNEAQ (reference sequence). This CDR3 has 14 amino acids. The CDR3 spells CASSLDGLSGGYTF. The DNA read from the CDR3 is TGTGCCAGCAGCTTAGACGGACTGTCTGGCGGC.

This clone was seen many times. Sequencing ends 3 residues short of the CDR3 end; the germline J gene provides the rest. The V and J genes are TRBV20-1 and TRBJ2-4; the match to TRBD2 covers 8 bases. Germline loops: CDR1 DFQATT, CDR2 SNEGSKA (reference sequence). Trimming at V came to 1 base and at J to 0 bases, leaving 8 bases not matched to a gene. There are 17 residues in the CDR3. The sequenced CDR3 bases are TGCAGTGCTAGAGTGTTTCCCGGGGGGGCAGCCAAAAACATT. Its translation is CSARVFPGGAAKNI. The whole CDR3 sequence reads CSARVFPGGAAKNIQYF.